One and the same sample provided the 24 T cell receptor beta chains below, sequenced in a study of shared clonotypes between healthy human individuals. The repertoire was sequenced with immunoSEQ multiplex PCR; TCRdb's copy has only in-frame clones and lacks some. The top ten hold about 0.38% of the sample, which has roughly 2,500,000 clones, roughly 93% seen once. The specimen sequenced was naive CD4+ T cells from PBMCs. Subset meaning: CD45RA+ positively selected. The receptor set was obtained from a young man in good health. Some clones in this sample may be carry-over from other donors' samples.

About this clone: Other DNA sequences from this sample encode an identical CDR3 as well. This chain connects TRBV5-1 to TRBJ1-4; 8 positions agree with TRBD1. Germline CDR1 reads SGHRS; CDR2 reads YFSETQ. Trimming at V came to 4 bases and at J to 8 bases, leaving 10 bases not matched to a gene. CDR3 size: 15 residues. CDR3 coding DNA: TGCGCCAGCAGCCTCGGACAGGGCCTTGGCGAAAAACTGTTTTTT. This codes for CASSLGQGLGEKLFF.

The chain has TRBV9 and TRBJ1-2; 10 nucleotides line up with TRBD1. With 3 bases clipped from V and 5 bases from J, the junction kept 7 bases outside the gene matches. Germline V gives CDR1 SGDLS, CDR2 YYNGEE. The CDR3 length is 15 residues. The CDR3 here is CASSARQGARYGYTF. The CDR3 bases are TGTGCCAGCAGCGCGAGACAGGGGGCCAGGTATGGCTACACCTTC.

The chain joins TRBV25-1 to TRBJ2-7; D perhaps matches TRBD1 (8 bases). V dropped 3 bases and J dropped 5 bases, with 20 bases sitting between them. The V gene's germline CDR1 is MGHDK and CDR2 SYGVNS. The CDR3 totals 16 residues. The CDR3 coding sequence is TGTGCCAGCAGTGACCCAGGACAGGGAGGGTTCCACGAGCAGTACTTC. Its translation is CASSDPGQGGFHEQYF.

The rearrangement joins TRBV18 to TRBJ2-4, with 8 bases fitting TRBD2. V gave up 2 bases and J gave up 4 bases; unmatched junction bases: 16. The germline V gene encodes CDR1 KGHSH and CDR2 LQKENI. CDR3 length: 19 amino acids. CDR3 nucleotide sequence: TGTGCCAGCTCACCAGGGGCTAGCGGGTTTTCTACTTTGAAAAACATTCAGTACTTC. As protein: CASSPGASGFSTLKNIQYF.

In this sample, this clone turned up once. The CDR3 nucleotides read TGCAGCGTCCAATGGCAGGGCCCGGGCACTGAAGCTTTCTTT. Translating it yields CSVQWQGPGTEAFF. The rearrangement uses TRBV29-1 and TRBJ1-1; maybe TRBD1 (5 bases). Germline values: CDR1 SQVTM, CDR2 ANQGSEA. Trimming took 6 bases from V and 4 from J, leaving 18 bases between them. This CDR3 is 14 amino acids long. Looking up the rest from reference TRBV29-1 and TRBJ1-1 gives the full variable domain: SAVISQKPSRDICQRGTSLTIQCQVDSQVTMMFWYRQQPGQSLTLIATANQGSEATYESGFVIDKFPISRPNLTFSTLTVSNMSPEDSSIYLCSVQWQGPGTEAFFGQGTRLTVV.

Of note for this clone: In the same sample, other DNA sequences code for this CDR3. This sequence joins TRBV6-6 and TRBJ2-3; D not certain. Germline CDR1 MNHNY, CDR2 SVGAGI (reference sequence). The CDR3 totals 12 residues. Trimming stripped 6 bases from V and 6 bases from J, with 10 bases between. The CDR3 is CASSSSTDTQYF. CDR3 bases: TGTGCCAGCAGCTCTTCGACTGATACGCAGTATTTT.

V is TRBV28 and J is TRBJ1-6; possibly TRBD1 for D (5 bases). Trimming pared 8 bases from V and 5 bases from J, leaving 13 bases between. The length of the CDR3 is 14 residues. CDR1 and CDR2 from the germline V gene are MDHEN and SYDVKM. This CDR3 reads CASGGRMNNSPLHF. CDR3 sequence (DNA): TGTGCCAGCGGGGGTAGGATGAATAATTCACCCCTCCACTTT.

The chain is built from TRBV4-3 and TRBJ2-3; D is ambiguous. Trimming removed 1 base from V and 2 bases from J, with 13 bases in between. The CDR3 has 16 residues. The germline gives CDR1 LGHNA, CDR2 YSLEER. The CDR3 DNA sequence: TGCGCCAGCAGCCAAGGCCCTCCGCCGGTCACAGATACGCAGTATTTT. Translated: CASSQGPPPVTDTQYF.

This chain connects TRBV5-1 to TRBJ2-3, with D unclear. The CDR3 has 14 amino acids. Germline loops: CDR1 SGHRS, CDR2 YFSETQ. The germline V and J ends were trimmed by 0 bases and 5 bases, with 10 bases remaining between them. As DNA, the CDR3 is TGCGCCAGCAGCTTGGAGGGTAGAAAAGATACGCAGTATTTT. Translation gives CASSLEGRKDTQYF. Drawing the rest from reference TRBV5-1 and TRBJ2-3, the complete variable domain is KAGVTQTPRYLIKTRGQQVTLSCSPISGHRSVSWYQQTPGQGLQFLFEYFSETQRNKGNFPGRFSGRQFSNSRSEMNVSTLELGDSALYLCASSLEGRKDTQYFGPGTRLTVL.

V is TRBV18 and J is TRBJ2-1; tentatively, D is TRBD2 (6 bases). V was clipped by 3 bases and J by 5 bases, with 17 bases between them. The CDR3 is 16 residues long. In germline, CDR1 is KGHSH, CDR2 LQKENI. The CDR3 spells CASSPSGPGANNEQFF. The DNA for the CDR3 is TGTGCCAGCTCACCTAGCGGCCCCGGAGCCAACAATGAGCAGTTCTTC.

V is TRBV7-2 and J is TRBJ2-3; TRBD2 agrees at 12 bases. The CDR3 covers 16 residues. Germline V lookup: CDR1 SGHTA, CDR2 FQGNSA. The junction had 12 bases not matched to a gene; V was cut back by 4 bases and J by 10 bases. Here the CDR3 DNA reads TGTGCCAGCAGCTCTCCTAGCGGGAGGGCGAGGGATGCGCAGTATTTT. This codes for CASSSPSGRARDAQYF.

The chain couples TRBV5-1 to TRBJ2-7, with 7 bases matching TRBD1. CDR1 and CDR2 from the germline V gene are SGHRS and YFSETQ. V dropped 4 bases and J dropped 4; count of bases not matched to a gene: 8. CDR3 size: 14 residues. This CDR3 reads CASSPGTANYEQYF. CDR3 bases: TGCGCCAGCAGCCCCGGGACAGCTAATTACGAGCAGTACTTC.

CDR3 sequence reads: CASGLAQGLSTGELFF. The CDR3 nucleotides read TGTGCCAGCGGACTGGCCCAGGGGCTATCAACCGGGGAGCTGTTTTTT. The chain joins TRBV28 to TRBJ2-2; possibly TRBD1 for D (6 bases). This CDR3 is built from 16 residues. Trimming took 8 bases from V and 5 from J, leaving 21 bases between them. Germline V gene lookup returns CDR1 MDHEN and CDR2 SYDVKM.

The chain joins TRBV5-4 to TRBJ2-5; perhaps TRBD1 as D (6 bases). The V end was cut by 4 bases, the J end by 5 bases, with 30 bases between. The CDR3 loop spans 19 amino acids. Germline V lookup: CDR1 SGHNT, CDR2 YYREEE (reference sequence). The CDR3 DNA reads TGTGCCAGCAGCGGGGGCCGGTTCGGGACACCCGTCTCCCAGGAGACCCAGTACTTC. It specifies CASSGGRFGTPVSQETQYF.

V and J are TRBV28 and TRBJ1-1, with D perhaps TRBD1 (6 bases). The CDR3 length is 12 residues. CDR1 and CDR2 (germline): MDHEN, SYDVKM. V was pared by 6 bases and J by 8 bases, with 13 bases between. The CDR3 region has the DNA TGTGCCAGCAGCCCAAGGGGGTGGGAAGCTTTCTTT. Translation: CASSPRGWEAFF.

The chain has TRBV23-1 and TRBJ1-5; D gene unclear. TRBV23-1 is an ORF; its function is uncertain. Between the trimmed V and J ends, which lost 7 bases and 7 bases, there was a span of 8 bases. This CDR3 spans 11 amino acids. For the CDR3, the DNA is TGCGCCAGCAAAGCAAGACAGCCCCAGCATTTT. This encodes CASKARQPQHF.

V is TRBV19 and J is TRBJ1-5, with D perhaps matching TRBD1 (6 bases). The V gene's germline CDR1 is LNHDA and CDR2 SQIVND (reference sequence). CDR3 size: 19 residues. V was shortened by 1 base and J by 0 bases, with 19 bases between the two germline ends. The CDR3 protein is CASSIGGDTLLFSNQPQHF. The CDR3 DNA is TGTGCCAGTAGTATAGGGGGGGACACCTTGCTGTTTAGCAATCAGCCCCAGCATTTT.

This chain uses TRBV11-3 with TRBJ1-2, with D hard to call. The germline V gene encodes CDR1 SGHNT and CDR2 YENEEA. Trimming shortened V by 0 bases and J by 4 bases, and 15 bases separated the two germline ends. The CDR3 consists of 16 residues. The CDR3 sequence: CASSLEQRAHIYGYTF. The CDR3 DNA reads as TGTGCCAGCAGCTTAGAGCAGCGGGCCCACATCTATGGCTACACCTTC.

The genes are TRBV2 and TRBJ1-3; D gene ambiguous. V lost 7 bases and J 0 bases, leaving 10 bases between the germline ends. The CDR3 extends over 14 amino acids. The V gene's germline CDR1 is SNHLY and CDR2 FYNNEI. DNA of the CDR3: TGTGCCAGCAAATTGGATATCTCTGGAAACACCATATATTTT. Translation: CASKLDISGNTIYF.

CDR3: CASSAPGASSGNTIYF. CDR3 DNA sequence: TGTGCCAGCAGCGCCCCAGGAGCGAGCTCTGGAAACACCATATATTTT. The V gene is TRBV7-6, the J gene TRBJ1-3; no firm D call. The CDR3 loop spans 16 amino acids. Trimming took 5 bases from V and 0 from J, leaving 14 bases between them. The germline V gene has CDR1 SGHVS and CDR2 FNYEAQ.

The V call is TRBV5-1, the J call TRBJ2-1; a weak D match, TRBD2 (6 bases). CDR3 length: 15 residues. Germline V gene sequence: CDR1 SGHRS, CDR2 YFSETQ. Trimming removed 0 bases from V and 5 bases from J, with 12 bases in between. The CDR3 loop reads CASSLVAGNDNEQFF. The CDR3 DNA is TGCGCCAGCAGCTTGGTGGCGGGGAACGACAATGAGCAGTTCTTC.

V gene TRBV9 combines with J gene TRBJ1-5; D possibly corresponds to TRBD1 (6 bases). This CDR3 has 15 residues. Between the trimmed V and J ends, which lost 3 bases and 7 bases, there was a span of 17 bases. The germline V gene has CDR1 SGDLS and CDR2 YYNGEE. The CDR3 here is CASSGTDSFVQPQHF. As DNA, the CDR3 is TGTGCCAGCAGCGGAACGGACAGTTTCGTCCAGCCCCAGCATTTT.

The chain combines TRBV11-2 with TRBJ1-2; D not resolved. This CDR3 has 12 residues. V was shortened by 5 bases and J by 2 bases, with 6 bases between the two germline ends. Germline CDR1 and CDR2: SGHAT and FQNNGV. The CDR3 sequence: CASSASNYGYTF. The CDR3 DNA is TGTGCCAGCAGCGCCTCGAACTATGGCTACACCTTC.

The rearrangement joins TRBV5-1 to TRBJ2-2; TRBD2 aligns across 9 bases. Germline-derived CDR1 and CDR2 are SGHRS and YFSETQ. This CDR3 has 15 amino acids. V lost 2 bases to trimming and J lost 3 bases; unmatched junction nucleotides: 2. CDR3 coding DNA: TGCGCCAGCAGCTTCGGCGGGAGGGACACCGGGGAGCTGTTTTTT. This sequence encodes CASSFGGRDTGELFF.